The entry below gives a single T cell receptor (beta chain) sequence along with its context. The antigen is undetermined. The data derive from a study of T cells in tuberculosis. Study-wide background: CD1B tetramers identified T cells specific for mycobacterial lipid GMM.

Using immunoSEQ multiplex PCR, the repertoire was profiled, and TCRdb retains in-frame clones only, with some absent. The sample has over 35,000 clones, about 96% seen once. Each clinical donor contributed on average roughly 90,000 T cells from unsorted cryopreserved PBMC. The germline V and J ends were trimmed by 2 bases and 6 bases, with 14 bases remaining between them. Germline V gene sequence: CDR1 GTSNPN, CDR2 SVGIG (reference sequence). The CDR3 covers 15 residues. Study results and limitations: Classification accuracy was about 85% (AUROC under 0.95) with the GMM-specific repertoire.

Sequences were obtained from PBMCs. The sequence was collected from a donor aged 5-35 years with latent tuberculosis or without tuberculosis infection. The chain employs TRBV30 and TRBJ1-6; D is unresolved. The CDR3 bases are TGTGCCTGGAGTACGGCCAACCCGGGTAATTCACCCCTCCACTTT. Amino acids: CAWSTANPGNSPLHF.